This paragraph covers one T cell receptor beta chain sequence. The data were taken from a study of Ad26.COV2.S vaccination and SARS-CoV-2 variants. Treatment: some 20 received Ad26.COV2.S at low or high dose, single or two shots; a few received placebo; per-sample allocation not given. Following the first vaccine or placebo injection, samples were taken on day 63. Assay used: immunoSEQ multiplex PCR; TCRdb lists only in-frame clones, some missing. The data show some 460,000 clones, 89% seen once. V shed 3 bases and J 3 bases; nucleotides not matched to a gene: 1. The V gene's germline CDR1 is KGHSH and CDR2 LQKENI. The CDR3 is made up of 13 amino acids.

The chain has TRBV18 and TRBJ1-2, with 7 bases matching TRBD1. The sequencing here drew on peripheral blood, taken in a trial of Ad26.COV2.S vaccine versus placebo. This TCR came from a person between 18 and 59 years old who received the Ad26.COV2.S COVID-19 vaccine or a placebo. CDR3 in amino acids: CASSPDRYYGYTF. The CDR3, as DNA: TGTGCCAGCTCACCGGACAGGTACTATGGCTACACCTTC.